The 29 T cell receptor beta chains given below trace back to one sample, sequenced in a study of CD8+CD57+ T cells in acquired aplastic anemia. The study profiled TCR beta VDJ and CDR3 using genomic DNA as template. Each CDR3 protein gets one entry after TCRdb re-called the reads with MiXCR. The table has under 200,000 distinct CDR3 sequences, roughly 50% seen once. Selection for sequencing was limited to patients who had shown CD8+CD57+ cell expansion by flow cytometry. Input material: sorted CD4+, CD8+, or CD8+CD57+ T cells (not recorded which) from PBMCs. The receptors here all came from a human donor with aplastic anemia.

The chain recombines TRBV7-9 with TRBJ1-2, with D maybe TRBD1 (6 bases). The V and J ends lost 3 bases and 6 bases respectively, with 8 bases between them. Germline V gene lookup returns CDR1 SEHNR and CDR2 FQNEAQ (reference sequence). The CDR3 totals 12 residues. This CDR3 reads CASSFNRDGYTF. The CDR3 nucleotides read TGTGCCAGCAGCTTCAACAGGGATGGCTACACCTTC.

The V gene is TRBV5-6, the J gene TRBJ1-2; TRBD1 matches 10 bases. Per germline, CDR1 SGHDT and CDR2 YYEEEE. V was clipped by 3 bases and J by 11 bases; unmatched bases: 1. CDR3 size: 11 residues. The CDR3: CASSWGQGYTF. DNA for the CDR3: TGTGCCAGCAGCTGGGGACAGGGGTACACCTTC.

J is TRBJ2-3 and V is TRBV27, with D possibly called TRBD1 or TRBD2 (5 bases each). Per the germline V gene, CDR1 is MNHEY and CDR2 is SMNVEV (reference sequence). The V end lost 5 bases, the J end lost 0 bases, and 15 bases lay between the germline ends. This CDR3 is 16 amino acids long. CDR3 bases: TGTGCCAGCAGTCTCGGGGCGGTAGCCAGCACAGATACGCAGTATTTT. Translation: CASSLGAVASTDTQYF.

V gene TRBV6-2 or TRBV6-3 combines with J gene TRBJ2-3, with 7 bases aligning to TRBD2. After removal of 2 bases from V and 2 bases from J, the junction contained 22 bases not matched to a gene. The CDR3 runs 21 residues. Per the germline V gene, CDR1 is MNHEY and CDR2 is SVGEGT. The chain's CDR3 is CASSYTPAGTGAGTSTDTQYF. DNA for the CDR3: TGTGCCAGCAGTTACACCCCGGCAGGGACCGGAGCGGGGACCTCCACAGATACGCAGTATTTT.

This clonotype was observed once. The CDR3 sequence: CASSLKLSSPLHF. The CDR3 DNA is TGTGCCAGCAGCTTGAAGCTGTCTTCACCCCTCCACTTT. The rearrangement links TRBV7-9 to TRBJ1-6; D uncertain. Per germline, CDR1 SEHNR and CDR2 FQNEAQ (reference sequence). The ends were cut back, 3 bases at V and 9 bases at J, with 9 bases in the middle. The CDR3 contains 13 residues.

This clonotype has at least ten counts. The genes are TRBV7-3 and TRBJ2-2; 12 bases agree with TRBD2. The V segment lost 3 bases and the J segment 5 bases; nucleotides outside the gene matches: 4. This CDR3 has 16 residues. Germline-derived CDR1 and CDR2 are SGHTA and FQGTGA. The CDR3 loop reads CASSFGLAGPTGELFF. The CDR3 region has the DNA TGTGCCAGCAGCTTCGGACTAGCGGGACCGACCGGGGAGCTGTTTTTT.

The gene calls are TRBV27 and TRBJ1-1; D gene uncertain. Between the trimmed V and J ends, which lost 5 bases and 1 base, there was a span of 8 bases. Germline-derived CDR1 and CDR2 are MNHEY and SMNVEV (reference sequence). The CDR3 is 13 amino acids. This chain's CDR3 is CASSLFQNTEAFF. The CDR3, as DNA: TGTGCCAGCAGTCTGTTTCAGAACACTGAAGCTTTCTTT.

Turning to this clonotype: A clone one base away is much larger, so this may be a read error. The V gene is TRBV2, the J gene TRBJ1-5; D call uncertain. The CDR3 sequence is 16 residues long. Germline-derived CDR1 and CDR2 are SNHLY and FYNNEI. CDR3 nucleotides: TGTGCCGGCAGTGACTGGGTTTACGGGGGCAATCAGCCCCAGCATTTT. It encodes CAGSDWVYGGNQPQHF.

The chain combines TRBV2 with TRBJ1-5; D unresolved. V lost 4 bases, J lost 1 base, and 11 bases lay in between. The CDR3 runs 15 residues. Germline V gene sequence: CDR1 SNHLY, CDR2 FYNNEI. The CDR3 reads CASSVERVSNQPQHF. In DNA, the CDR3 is TGTGCCAGCAGTGTGGAAAGGGTGAGCAATCAGCCCCAGCATTTT.

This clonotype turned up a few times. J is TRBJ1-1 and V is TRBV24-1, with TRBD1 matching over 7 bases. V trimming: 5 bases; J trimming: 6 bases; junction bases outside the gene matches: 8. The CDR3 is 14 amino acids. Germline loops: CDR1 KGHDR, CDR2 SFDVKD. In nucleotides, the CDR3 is TGTGCCACCAGTGCCGCAGACAGGGTAGCTGAAGCTTTCTTT. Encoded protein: CATSAADRVAEAFF.

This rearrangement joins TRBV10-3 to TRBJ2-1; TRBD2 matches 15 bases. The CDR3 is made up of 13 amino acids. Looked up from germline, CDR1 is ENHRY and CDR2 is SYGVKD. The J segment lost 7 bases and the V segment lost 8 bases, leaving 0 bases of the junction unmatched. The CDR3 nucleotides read TGTGCCATCGGACTAGCGGGGGGGAATGAGCAGTTCTTC. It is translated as CAIGLAGGNEQFF.

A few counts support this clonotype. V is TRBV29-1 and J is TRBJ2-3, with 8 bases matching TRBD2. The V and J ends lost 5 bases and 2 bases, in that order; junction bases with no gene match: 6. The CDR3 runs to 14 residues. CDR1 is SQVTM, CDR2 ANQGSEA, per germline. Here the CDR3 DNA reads TGCAGCGTTCTCCGACTAGCGAACACAGATACGCAGTATTTT. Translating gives CSVLRLANTDTQYF.

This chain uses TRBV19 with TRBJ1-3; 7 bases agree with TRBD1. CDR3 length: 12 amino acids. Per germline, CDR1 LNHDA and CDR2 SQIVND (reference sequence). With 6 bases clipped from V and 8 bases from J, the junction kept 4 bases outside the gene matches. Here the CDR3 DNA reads TGTGCCAGTAGGACAGGGTCGGACACCATATATTTT. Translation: CASRTGSDTIYF.

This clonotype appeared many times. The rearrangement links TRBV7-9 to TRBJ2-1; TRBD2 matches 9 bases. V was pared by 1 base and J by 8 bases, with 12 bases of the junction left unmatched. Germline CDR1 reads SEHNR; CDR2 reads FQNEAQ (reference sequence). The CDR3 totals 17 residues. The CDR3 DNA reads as TGTGCCAGCAGCTTAGACCCGAGCGGGGGGATGGGGGATGAGCAGTTCTTC. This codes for CASSLDPSGGMGDEQFF.

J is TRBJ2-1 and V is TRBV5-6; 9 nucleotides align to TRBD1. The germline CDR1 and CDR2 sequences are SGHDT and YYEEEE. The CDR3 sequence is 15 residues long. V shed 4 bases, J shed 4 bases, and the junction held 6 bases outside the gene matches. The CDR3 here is CASSQTDRGYNEQFF. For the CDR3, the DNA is TGTGCCAGCAGCCAGACAGACAGGGGGTACAATGAGCAGTTCTTC.

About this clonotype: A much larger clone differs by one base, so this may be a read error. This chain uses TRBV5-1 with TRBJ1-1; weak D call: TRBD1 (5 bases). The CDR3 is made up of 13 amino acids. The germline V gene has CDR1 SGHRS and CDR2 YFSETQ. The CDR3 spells CASSWEDRGKDVF. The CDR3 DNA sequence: TGCGCCAGCAGCTGGGAGGACCGGGGGAAGGATGTCTTT.

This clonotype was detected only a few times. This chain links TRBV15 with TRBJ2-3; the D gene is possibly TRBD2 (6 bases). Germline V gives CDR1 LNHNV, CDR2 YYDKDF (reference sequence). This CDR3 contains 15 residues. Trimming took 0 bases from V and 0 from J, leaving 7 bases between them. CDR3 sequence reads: CATSREGGSTDTQYF. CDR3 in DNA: TGTGCCACCAGCAGAGAGGGGGGAAGCACAGATACGCAGTATTTT. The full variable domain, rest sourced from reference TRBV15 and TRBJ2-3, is DAMVIQNPRYQVTQFGKPVTLSCSQTLNHNVMYWYQQKSSQAPKLLFHYYDKDFNNEADTPDNFQSRRPNTSFCFLDIRSPGLGDTAMYLCATSREGGSTDTQYFGPGTRLTVL.

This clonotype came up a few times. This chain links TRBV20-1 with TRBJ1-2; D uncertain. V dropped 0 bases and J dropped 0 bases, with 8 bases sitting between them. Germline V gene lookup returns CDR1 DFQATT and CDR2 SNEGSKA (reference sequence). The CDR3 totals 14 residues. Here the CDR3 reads CSARDELTNYGYTF. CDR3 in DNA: TGCAGTGCTAGAGATGAGCTCACTAACTATGGCTACACCTTC.

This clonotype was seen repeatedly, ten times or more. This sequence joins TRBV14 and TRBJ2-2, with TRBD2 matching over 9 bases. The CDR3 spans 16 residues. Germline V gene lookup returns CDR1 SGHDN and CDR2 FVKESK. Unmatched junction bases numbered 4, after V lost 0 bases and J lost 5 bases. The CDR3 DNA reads TGTGCCAGCAGCCAAGAGATCCTAGCGGGAACCGGGGAGCTGTTTTTT. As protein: CASSQEILAGTGELFF.

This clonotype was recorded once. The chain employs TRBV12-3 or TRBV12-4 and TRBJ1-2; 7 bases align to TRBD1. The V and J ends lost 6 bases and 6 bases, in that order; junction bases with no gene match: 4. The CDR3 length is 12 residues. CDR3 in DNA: TGTGCCAGCAGCTGGGACAGTGATGGCTACACCTTC. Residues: CASSWDSDGYTF.

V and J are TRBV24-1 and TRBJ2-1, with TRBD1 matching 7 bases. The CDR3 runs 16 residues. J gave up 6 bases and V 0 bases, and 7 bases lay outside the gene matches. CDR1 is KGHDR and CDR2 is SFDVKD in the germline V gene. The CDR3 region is CATSDLRQGEVNEQFF. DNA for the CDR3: TGTGCCACCAGTGATTTGCGACAGGGAGAGGTCAATGAGCAGTTCTTC.

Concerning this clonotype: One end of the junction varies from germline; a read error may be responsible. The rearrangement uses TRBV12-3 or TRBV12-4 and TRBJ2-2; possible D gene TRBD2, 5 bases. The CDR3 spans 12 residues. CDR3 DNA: TGTGCCAGCAGTCTTCCGTCCGGGGAGCTGTCTTTT. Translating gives CASSLPSGELSF.

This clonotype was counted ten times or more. CDR3 nucleotides: TGTGCCAGCAGTGAAGGGAACTTCCCAGGGGCGTTCTTC. It yields the protein CASSEGNFPGAFF. The chain recombines TRBV2 with TRBJ2-1; maybe TRBD1 (6 bases). The CDR3 is made up of 13 amino acids. Germline-derived CDR1 and CDR2 are SNHLY and FYNNEI. V was clipped by 1 base and J by 15 bases, with 16 bases between them. The whole variable domain, remainder taken from reference TRBV2 and TRBJ2-1, is EPEVTQTPSHQVTQMGQEVILRCVPISNHLYFYWYRQILGQKVEFLVSFYNNEISEKSEIFDDQFSVERPDGSNFTLKIRSTKLEDSAMYFCASSEGNFPGAFFGPGTRLTVL.

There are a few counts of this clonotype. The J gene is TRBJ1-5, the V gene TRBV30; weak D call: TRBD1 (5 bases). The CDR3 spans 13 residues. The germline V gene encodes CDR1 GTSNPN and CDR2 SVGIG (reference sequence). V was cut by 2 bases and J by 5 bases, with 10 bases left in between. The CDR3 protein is CAWSYGGDQPQHF. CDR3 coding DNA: TGTGCCTGGAGTTACGGGGGGGATCAGCCCCAGCATTTT.

The DNA for the CDR3 is TGCAGCGCCGTGAGTGACACCGGGGAGCTGTTTTTT. Translated, it gives CSAVSDTGELFF. J is TRBJ2-2 and V is TRBV29-1; D call uncertain. The CDR3 has 12 amino acids. Trimming pared 7 bases from V and 3 bases from J, leaving 9 bases between. The germline gives CDR1 SQVTM, CDR2 ANQGSEA.

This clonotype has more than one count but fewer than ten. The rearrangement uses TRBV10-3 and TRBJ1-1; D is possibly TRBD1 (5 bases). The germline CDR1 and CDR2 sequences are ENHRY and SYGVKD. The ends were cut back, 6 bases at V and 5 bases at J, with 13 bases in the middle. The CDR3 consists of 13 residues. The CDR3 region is CAISTREGTEAFF. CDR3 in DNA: TGTGCCATCAGCACCAGGGAGGGAACTGAAGCTTTCTTT.

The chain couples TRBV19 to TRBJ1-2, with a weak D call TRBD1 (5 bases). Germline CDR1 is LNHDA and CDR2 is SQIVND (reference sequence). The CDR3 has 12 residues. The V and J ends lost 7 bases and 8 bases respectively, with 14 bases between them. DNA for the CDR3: TGTGCCAGTACCGCAGGGTTCGTGGGCTACACCTTC. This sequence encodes CASTAGFVGYTF.

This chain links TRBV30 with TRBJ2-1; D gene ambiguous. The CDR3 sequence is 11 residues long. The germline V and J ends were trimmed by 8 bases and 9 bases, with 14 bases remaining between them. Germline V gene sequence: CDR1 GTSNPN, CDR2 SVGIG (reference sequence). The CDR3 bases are TGTGCCCTTACTACGATGGGTGAGCAGTTCTTC. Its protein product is CALTTMGEQFF.

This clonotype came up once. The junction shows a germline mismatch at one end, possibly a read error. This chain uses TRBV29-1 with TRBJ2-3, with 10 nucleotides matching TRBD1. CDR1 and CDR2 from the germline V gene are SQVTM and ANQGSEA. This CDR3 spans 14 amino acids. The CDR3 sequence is CGVEEGDRGYEQYF. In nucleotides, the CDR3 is TGCGGCGTTGAAGAGGGGGACAGGGGTTACGAGCAGTATTTT.